This record concerns one T cell receptor (beta chain) sequence. Profiled with immunoSEQ multiplex PCR; TCRdb holds only in-frame clones, not every one. The table has some 80,000 clones, roughly nine tenths seen once. This record comes from a study of T cell changes during pregnancy in multiple sclerosis. From germline, CDR1 is MNHNY and CDR2 SVGAGI (reference sequence). This CDR3 comprises 14 residues. V lost 6 bases to trimming and J lost 4 bases, with 15 bases between them. The chain joins TRBV6-6 to TRBJ1-1, with D tentatively TRBD1 (5 bases). The origin of this receptor is a female donor with multiple sclerosis, enrolled in a pregnancy study. The sequences come from peripheral blood, collected before pregnancy. The CDR3 bases are TGTGCCAGCAGGCAACAGGTCATGGGCACTGAAGCTTTCTTT. It specifies CASRQQVMGTEAFF.